This TCR beta chain was sequenced in a study of CD4 T cells in lung cancer (dated by TCRdb to about 2019). With regard to the full study: In the study, blood T cells from NSCLC patients were screened for responses to candidate mutation-encoded neoepitopes, and neoantigen-specific CD4+ T-cell clones and TCRs were isolated. Deep sequencing of TCRB was used to follow the frequency of neoantigen-specific clonotypes in tumor resections, non-adjacent lung and cultured T-cell products. A few patients undergoing curative-intent resections for stage I-III non-small cell lung cancer provided the tumor and non-adjacent lung tissue. Before blood donation, treatments including platinum chemotherapy had been received by the patients, and nivolumab or pembrolizumab had been received by some of the patients. The patients who underwent resection had lung adenocarcinoma or squamous cell carcinoma, were aged 60 to 69 when blood was donated, and were mostly former smokers.

CDR1 and CDR2, per the germline V gene, are SGHDN and FVKESK. Spanning cysteine to phenylalanine, the CDR3 consists of 13 amino acids. This entry keeps only the CDR3 DNA: 39 bases, framed from base 1. V is pared back by 2 bases and J by 0 bases, with 4 bases lying between the germline termini. Non-adjacent lung tissue was collected from the same resection as far as possible from the malignant lesion, at least 3 cm away. The protocol used for the library was the immunoSEQ multiplex PCR assay. Qiagen DNeasy or QIAamp micro DNA kits were used to isolate DNA, and the Adaptive Biotechnology human TCRB sequencing kit was used to sequence TCRB. Sequencing of TCRB libraries was performed on an Illumina MiSeq. In the original analysis: TCRB sequence data were analyzed with the kit provider's software, and tumor enrichment of clonotype templates was tested with Fisher's exact test. This immuneACCESS table, as held by TCRdb, lists in-frame sequences with V and J called but not all clones. Of the missing ones, under half trace to an unresolved V gene in checked studies; the others have no known cause. V, J and clone size derive from that table, while D and trimming were established from the DNA sequence. This sample gives about 10,000 clones in total; roughly three fifths of them show up just once. The ten top clones hold roughly 15% of the sample.

To note about this clone: The clone's antigen remains unknown. The sample holds no much larger clone one base away, and base qualities are not on file.

Overall study outcomes, separate from this receptor: Some responses derived from blood might reflect in vitro priming of naive T cells or cross-reactivity instead of memory responses to the cancer.

The V gene is TRBV14 and the J gene is TRBJ1-1; no D gene call is confident. Input material: normal lung tissue taken away from the tumor. The TCR comes from a man aged 55 to 69 with non-small cell lung cancer. The CDR3 has the sequence CASSQQMNTEAFF. The sequence in DNA is TGTGCCAGCAGCCAACAGATGAACACTGAAGCTTTCTTT.